The 9 T cell receptor beta chains listed next were all sequenced from one sample in a study of blood T cell repertoires in COVID-19. Measured with immunoSEQ multiplex PCR; TCRdb has only the in-frame clones, and not every one. In the table there are 380,000 or so clones, around 90% of which are singletons. Specimen: peripheral blood. The receptors stem from a man aged 35-49 years with acute or convalescent COVID-19.

The genes are TRBV7-2 and TRBJ2-7; 11 positions agree with TRBD2. The CDR3 is 16 amino acids. V lost 5 bases, J lost 3 bases, and 9 bases stayed unmatched. Germline V lookup: CDR1 SGHTA, CDR2 FQGNSA. CDR3 protein: CASSVSGTSGNYEQYF. The CDR3 DNA reads as TGTGCCAGCAGCGTCTCCGGGACTAGCGGCAACTACGAGCAGTACTTC.

The chain couples TRBV18 to TRBJ2-7; 7 bases are shared with TRBD1. The CDR3 runs to 15 residues. Trimming removed 2 bases from V and 3 bases from J; junction bases left unmatched: 7. Looked up from germline, CDR1 is KGHSH and CDR2 is LQKENI. Here the CDR3 reads CASSPYRDRVYEQYF. CDR3 in DNA: TGTGCCAGCTCACCATACCGTGACAGGGTCTACGAGCAGTACTTC. Combining the CDR3 with reference TRBV18 and TRBJ2-7 gives the whole variable domain NAGVMQNPRHLVRRRGQEARLRCSPMKGHSHVYWYRQLPEEGLKFMVYLQKENIIDESGMPKERFSAEFPKEGPSILRIQQVVRGDSAAYFCASSPYRDRVYEQYFGPGTRLTVT.

The chain is built from TRBV28 and TRBJ2-5; D perhaps matches TRBD2 (7 bases). This CDR3 is 17 amino acids long. The V gene's germline CDR1 is MDHEN and CDR2 SYDVKM. Between the trimmed V and J ends, which lost 3 bases and 4 bases, there was a span of 21 bases. The CDR3 is CASSLGGASGFSETQYF. In DNA, the CDR3 is TGTGCCAGCAGTTTGGGGGGGGCTAGTGGGTTTTCAGAGACCCAGTACTTC.

The rearrangement uses TRBV7-3 and TRBJ2-5, with 7 bases matching TRBD2. The CDR3 contains 14 residues. V lost 3 bases to trimming and J lost 4 bases; unmatched junction nucleotides: 5. Germline V lookup: CDR1 SGHTA, CDR2 FQGTGA. CDR3: CASSLDGGTETQYF. As DNA, the CDR3 is TGTGCCAGCAGCTTGGACGGGGGGACAGAGACCCAGTACTTC.

V gene TRBV5-1 combines with J gene TRBJ1-1, with D perhaps matching TRBD1 (5 bases). The length of the CDR3 is 17 residues. Germline V gene data show CDR1 as SGHRS and CDR2 as YFSETQ. Trimming took 1 base from V and 4 from J, leaving 20 bases between them. This CDR3 is CASSLLRDSPRGTEAFF. CDR3 coding DNA: TGCGCCAGCAGCTTGCTCCGGGACTCACCTCGGGGCACTGAAGCTTTCTTT. Together with reference TRBV5-1 and TRBJ1-1, the CDR3 gives the full variable domain: KAGVTQTPRYLIKTRGQQVTLSCSPISGHRSVSWYQQTPGQGLQFLFEYFSETQRNKGNFPGRFSGRQFSNSRSEMNVSTLELGDSALYLCASSLLRDSPRGTEAFFGQGTRLTVV.

This clone showed up just once. The rearrangement uses TRBV10-2 and TRBJ2-1; weak D call: TRBD1 (5 bases). The CDR3 is made up of 13 amino acids. Trimming took 2 bases from V and 8 from J, leaving 10 bases between them. Per the germline V gene, CDR1 is WSHSY and CDR2 is SAAADI. In nucleotides, the CDR3 is TGCGCCAGCAGTGAGCCAGGGCTCTATGAGCAGTTCTTC. It encodes CASSEPGLYEQFF.

The gene calls are TRBV9 and TRBJ2-1; 7 bases match TRBD1. The CDR3 totals 15 residues. The V and J ends lost 0 bases and 5 bases, in that order; junction bases with no gene match: 5. The V gene's germline CDR1 is SGDLS and CDR2 YYNGEE. The CDR3 coding sequence is TGTGCCAGCAGCGTAGATGGGACAGCTAACAATGAGCAGTTCTTC. As protein: CASSVDGTANNEQFF.

V usage is TRBV5-5 and J usage is TRBJ1-3; 8 nucleotides line up with TRBD1. V dropped 4 bases and J dropped 0; count of bases not matched to a gene: 6. This CDR3 region has 16 residues. CDR1 is SGHKS and CDR2 is YYEKEE in the germline V gene (reference sequence). This CDR3 is CASSTGQESSGNTIYF. CDR3 DNA sequence: TGTGCCAGCAGCACGGGACAGGAGAGCTCTGGAAACACCATATATTTT.

This clone was seen only once. This rearrangement joins TRBV5-5 to TRBJ1-4; TRBD1 is a possible D gene (5 bases). The CDR3 spans 14 residues. The germline gives CDR1 SGHKS, CDR2 YYEKEE (reference sequence). V lost 3 bases and J 0 bases, leaving 6 bases between the germline ends. As DNA, the CDR3 is TGTGCCAGCAGCTCAGGGACAACTAATGAAAAACTGTTTTTT. Its protein is CASSSGTTNEKLFF.